These T cell receptor beta chains were read from a single sample in a study of T cell responses to AZD1222 COVID-19 vaccine. Method: immunoSEQ multiplex PCR; TCRdb's copy keeps in-frame clones and lacks some. The data show approximately 100,000 clones, 87% seen once. The input for sequencing was peripheral blood, taken 28 days after the second AZD1222 dose. These receptors were collected from an adult who received the AZD1222 COVID-19 vaccine. Each CDR3 is given with its conserved first and last residue. Fields, in order: V gene, clone size, D gene, J gene, CDR3 DNA, CDR3 protein. A D gene is named only where the DNA matches it firmly. A clone size is listed for some rows: how often the clone was seen (once, few, many), or a class if it is expanded.

V: TRBV2
size: -
D: TRBD1
J: TRBJ1-1
DNA: TGTGCCAGCACTAAGGGACAGCCCGACACTGAAGCTTTCTTT
CDR3: CASTKGQPDTEAFF

V: TRBV7-3
size: -
D: TRBD2
J: TRBJ2-3
DNA: TGTGCCAGCAGCTCAGGACTAGCAGAGGGGAAAGATACGCAGTATTTT
CDR3: CASSSGLAEGKDTQYF

V: TRBV7-2
size: few
D: -
J: TRBJ2-5
DNA: TGTGCCAGCAGCTCCGCCCACAAGCAAGAGATCCAGTACTTC
CDR3: CASSSAHKQEIQYF

V: TRBV30
size: -
D: -
J: TRBJ2-3
DNA: TGTGCCTGGAGTGTATCGCGGATCACAGATACGCAGTATTTT
CDR3: CAWSVSRITDTQYF

V: TRBV30
size: -
D: TRBD1
J: TRBJ2-5
DNA: TGTGCCTGGAGTGGGGAACAGGGGGACCAAGAGACCCAGTACTTC
CDR3: CAWSGEQGDQETQYF

V: TRBV11-2
size: -
D: -
J: TRBJ2-2
DNA: TGTGCCAGCAGCTTGGGAAGAAGGAACACCGGGGAGCTGTTTTTT
CDR3: CASSLGRRNTGELFF

V: TRBV18
size: -
D: TRBD2
J: TRBJ2-5
DNA: TGTGCCAGCTCACCACCAACGGGAGGCAGGGTAGGGGAGACCCAGTACTTC
CDR3: CASSPPTGGRVGETQYF

V: TRBV7-9
size: -
D: TRBD2
J: TRBJ2-5
DNA: TGTGCCAGCAGCTCTTGGAACCTAACTAGCGGACCAGGTACCCAGTACTTC
CDR3: CASSSWNLTSGPGTQYF

V: TRBV24-1
size: -
D: -
J: TRBJ2-1
DNA: TGTGCCACCAGTGATCGGGACCCCGGTGAGAATGAGCAGTTCTTC
CDR3: CATSDRDPGENEQFF

V: TRBV7-2
size: -
D: -
J: TRBJ2-5
DNA: TGTGCCAGCAGCTTGGGGGGAAGAGGAGAGACCCAGTACTTC
CDR3: CASSLGGRGETQYF

V: TRBV19
size: -
D: -
J: TRBJ2-7
DNA: TGTGCCAGTAGTATTACAGCATTCTCCTACGAGCAGTACTTC
CDR3: CASSITAFSYEQYF

V: TRBV30
size: -
D: TRBD2
J: TRBJ2-7
DNA: TGTGCCTGGAGGGCGGGAGCGCGGCACGAGCAGTACTTC
CDR3: CAWRAGARHEQYF

V: TRBV6-1
size: -
D: -
J: TRBJ1-2
DNA: TGTGCCAGCAGTGAAGGGGGTCTTATCAGGGGTTCGCACTATGGCTACACCTTC
CDR3: CASSEGGLIRGSHYGYTF

V: TRBV11-3
size: -
D: TRBD2
J: TRBJ2-1
DNA: TGTGCCAGCAGCTTTTCAAGCGGGAGCACTGAGCAGTTCTTC
CDR3: CASSFSSGSTEQFF

V: TRBV6-5
size: -
D: TRBD1
J: TRBJ2-7
DNA: TGTGCCAGCTGCAGGACAGGGACCCACGAGCAGTACTTC
CDR3: CASCRTGTHEQYF

V: TRBV19
size: -
D: TRBD2
J: TRBJ2-7
DNA: TGTGCCACTAGCGGGGGGGTAGCCTACGAGCAGTACTTC
CDR3: CATSGGVAYEQYF

V: TRBV27
size: once
D: -
J: TRBJ1-2
DNA: TGTGCCAGCAGTCCCCACTTGCTGAGCGGCTACACCTTC
CDR3: CASSPHLLSGYTF

V: TRBV9
size: -
D: -
J: TRBJ1-5
DNA: TGTGCCAGCAGCGTAGGTAGCTACAATCAGCCCCAGCATTTT
CDR3: CASSVGSYNQPQHF

V: TRBV30
size: once
D: TRBD2
J: TRBJ2-1
DNA: TGTGCCTGGAGCTTTCGACTAGCGGGAGTTAACAATGAGCAGTTCTTC
CDR3: CAWSFRLAGVNNEQFF

V: TRBV29-1
size: -
D: TRBD2
J: TRBJ2-7
DNA: TGCAGCGTTCGCCCGGTAGCGGGAGGGCTCTACGAGCAGTACTTC
CDR3: CSVRPVAGGLYEQYF

V: TRBV6-6
size: -
D: -
J: TRBJ1-2
DNA: TGTGCCAGCAGTTACTCTACAGGGAACTATGGCTACACCTTC
CDR3: CASSYSTGNYGYTF

V: TRBV7-2
size: -
D: TRBD2
J: TRBJ2-7
DNA: TGTGCCAGCAGCGTGGCGGGAGACCCAGGAGTTGTGTACTTC
CDR3: CASSVAGDPGVVYF

V: TRBV19
size: -
D: TRBD1
J: TRBJ1-1
DNA: TGTGCCAGTAGTAGGGACAGGGGGTCTGAAGCTTTCTTT
CDR3: CASSRDRGSEAFF

V: TRBV7-9
size: -
D: -
J: TRBJ2-3
DNA: TGTGCCAGCAGCCGGCTACTAGCCCGAGGGGCAGATACGCAGTATTTT
CDR3: CASSRLLARGADTQYF

V: TRBV7-9
size: once
D: -
J: TRBJ1-2
DNA: TGTGCCAGCAGCCTAGGACAGAAAAATGGCTACACCTTC
CDR3: CASSLGQKNGYTF

V: TRBV11-2
size: -
D: -
J: TRBJ1-2
DNA: TGTGCCAGCAGCTTAGCGCCAACATCTAATTCTAACTATGGCTACACCTTC
CDR3: CASSLAPTSNSNYGYTF

V: TRBV5-1
size: -
D: TRBD1
J: TRBJ2-7
DNA: TGCGCCAGCAGCTCGGGTGTAGGGACAGGGGACTTC
CDR3: CASSSGVGTGDF

V: TRBV18
size: -
D: -
J: TRBJ1-1
DNA: TGTGCCAGCTCAGAAAATGGGAACACTGAAGCTTTCTTT
CDR3: CASSENGNTEAFF

V: TRBV7-9
size: -
D: TRBD2
J: TRBJ2-5
DNA: TGTGCCAGCAGCTCCCCGGGACTAGCGGGAGAATGGGAGACCCAGTACTTC
CDR3: CASSSPGLAGEWETQYF

V: TRBV18
size: -
D: TRBD1
J: TRBJ1-5
DNA: TGTGCCAGCTCACCGACAGGGACTCAGCCCCAGCATTTT
CDR3: CASSPTGTQPQHF

V: TRBV7-3
size: -
D: -
J: TRBJ2-3
DNA: TGTGCCAGCAGCCCCGGGGGGCCTCCAGATACGCAGTATTTT
CDR3: CASSPGGPPDTQYF

V: TRBV5-1
size: -
D: -
J: TRBJ1-5
DNA: TGCGCCAGCAGTCGGGATAGCAATCAGCCCCAGCATTTT
CDR3: CASSRDSNQPQHF

V: TRBV27
size: -
D: -
J: TRBJ1-1
DNA: TGTGCCAGCAGTTTACGTGGGGGGCTGACTGAAGCTTTCTTT
CDR3: CASSLRGGLTEAFF

V: TRBV19
size: -
D: TRBD1
J: TRBJ2-2
DNA: TGTGCCAGTAGTATTCAGGGGGCTCCTTGGGCCGGGGAGCTGTTTTTT
CDR3: CASSIQGAPWAGELFF

V: TRBV11-1
size: few
D: -
J: TRBJ2-7
DNA: TGTGCCAGCAGCCCTAGGGGAAACTACGAGCAGTACTTC
CDR3: CASSPRGNYEQYF

V: TRBV5-8
size: few
D: -
J: TRBJ1-3
DNA: TGTGCCAGCAGCTTGCTGGTTCTGATGCGCACCATATATTTT
CDR3: CASSLLVLMRTIYF

V: TRBV5-1
size: -
D: -
J: TRBJ2-5
DNA: TGCGCCAGCAGTGGGGGCTCGGCTGGGTACCAAGAGACCCAGTACTTC
CDR3: CASSGGSAGYQETQYF

V: TRBV29-1
size: -
D: -
J: TRBJ2-1
DNA: TGCAGCGCTGAAGGCGCGAAGTGGGATGAGCAGTTCTTC
CDR3: CSAEGAKWDEQFF

V: TRBV27
size: -
D: TRBD1
J: TRBJ1-1
DNA: TGTGCCAGCAGTTGGGGAGGGGGCAAGGACACTGAAGCTTTCTTT
CDR3: CASSWGGGKDTEAFF

V: TRBV11-3
size: -
D: -
J: TRBJ1-4
DNA: TGTGCCAGCAGCTTAGAGGTAAATGAAAAACTGTTTTTT
CDR3: CASSLEVNEKLFF

V: TRBV3-1/TRBV3-2
size: -
D: -
J: TRBJ1-2
DNA: TGTGCCAGCAGCCTCAAACCAAGCAGTCTCGGCGGCTACACCTTC
CDR3: CASSLKPSSLGGYTF

V: TRBV19
size: -
D: TRBD1
J: TRBJ2-1
DNA: TGTGCCAGTAGTATAGATGGGACAGGGGGCAATGAGCAGTTCTTC
CDR3: CASSIDGTGGNEQFF

V: TRBV7-3
size: -
D: -
J: TRBJ2-1
DNA: TGTGCCAGCAGCTTGGCAGTGAACAATGAGCAGTTCTTC
CDR3: CASSLAVNNEQFF

V: TRBV5-4
size: -
D: -
J: TRBJ1-2
DNA: TGTGCCAGCAGCTTGGCAGGGTTTGATGGCTACACCTTC
CDR3: CASSLAGFDGYTF

V: TRBV12-3/TRBV12-4
size: -
D: -
J: TRBJ2-5
DNA: TGTGCCAGCAGCCCGTTTGGAGAGACCCAGTACTTC
CDR3: CASSPFGETQYF

V: TRBV9
size: -
D: -
J: TRBJ2-3
DNA: TGTGCCAGCAGCGTAGCTCGTGGCACAGATACGCAGTATTTT
CDR3: CASSVARGTDTQYF

V: TRBV19
size: once
D: -
J: TRBJ1-2
DNA: TGTGCCAGCGCTAACGTTGTAAACTATGGCTACACCTTC
CDR3: CASANVVNYGYTF

V: TRBV19
size: few
D: -
J: TRBJ2-7
DNA: TGTGCCAGTAGTGCACCGGGACAATCCTACGAGCAGTACTTC
CDR3: CASSAPGQSYEQYF

V: TRBV4-3
size: -
D: TRBD1
J: TRBJ2-7
DNA: TGCGCCAGCAGCCCCGGACAGGGAAGTCCCTACGAGCAGTACTTC
CDR3: CASSPGQGSPYEQYF

V: TRBV28
size: -
D: -
J: TRBJ2-3
DNA: TGTGCCGGCGTCAGAAACCCGGATACGCAGTATTTT
CDR3: CAGVRNPDTQYF

V: TRBV19
size: -
D: TRBD2
J: TRBJ2-1
DNA: TGTGCCAGTAACGTAGCGGGAGTATACAATGAGCAGTTCTTC
CDR3: CASNVAGVYNEQFF

V: TRBV19
size: few
D: TRBD1
J: TRBJ1-5
DNA: TGTGCCAGTACCCAAGGGACAGGGGGACAGCCCCAGCATTTT
CDR3: CASTQGTGGQPQHF